The 28 T cell receptor beta chains in this list originate from one sample, sequenced in a study of T cells in Graves' hyperthyroidism and ophthalmopathy. Amplification yielded TCR beta CDR3 regions, with RNA transcripts as the source. With the HTBI primer set, the TCR CDR3 went through a first round of RT-PCR. TCRdb reprocessed the multiplex PCR reads via MiXCR and lists one record per CDR3 protein. Found here are around 600,000 distinct CDR3 sequences, roughly 15% of them singletons; the top ten hold about an eighth. Sequenced material: blood. The origin of the receptors is a woman in her forties or fifties with Graves' ophthalmopathy.

A few counts support this clonotype. This sequence joins TRBV6-5 and TRBJ2-6; 7 nucleotides agree with TRBD1. Trimming cost V 2 bases and J 0 bases; bases outside gene matches: 1. The germline CDR1 and CDR2 sequences are MNHEY and SVGAGI. The CDR3 has 16 amino acids. In DNA, the CDR3 is TGTGCCAGCAGTTACGGGACAGTCTCTGGGGCCAACGTCCTGACTTTC. Translating gives CASSYGTVSGANVLTF.

This chain uses TRBV11-3 with TRBJ2-1; 8 bases fit TRBD1. Looked up from germline, CDR1 is SGHNT and CDR2 is YENEEA. The J segment lost 8 bases and the V segment lost 4 bases, leaving 10 bases of the junction unmatched. This CDR3 is 15 amino acids long. CDR3: CASSSLTGVRDEQFF. The CDR3 bases are TGTGCCAGCAGCTCCCTGACAGGGGTAAGGGATGAGCAGTTCTTC.

This clonotype was counted only a few times. The chain combines TRBV7-9 with TRBJ1-2; no firm D call. This CDR3 is 12 amino acids long. V was pared by 4 bases and J by 8 bases, with 11 bases between. Germline CDR1 and CDR2: SEHNR and FQNEAQ (reference sequence). The CDR3 sequence: CASSSPGSGYTF. CDR3 in DNA: TGTGCCAGCAGCTCCCCCGGCAGCGGCTACACCTTC.

The sample holds many counts of this clonotype. The chain combines TRBV7-8 with TRBJ2-3; 12 bases map to TRBD2. Germline assignment: CDR1 SGHVS and CDR2 FQNEAQ. V gave up 5 bases and J gave up 2 bases; unmatched junction bases: 5. The CDR3 contains 16 residues. The CDR3 region is CASSLRTSGTTDTQYF. The CDR3 coding sequence is TGTGCCAGCAGCCTCAGGACTAGCGGGACCACAGATACGCAGTATTTT.

This chain joins TRBV5-4 and TRBJ2-1, with 7 nucleotides matching TRBD2. CDR3 length equals 14 residues. V lost 3 bases and J lost 6; bases outside the gene matches: 6. The germline V gene has CDR1 SGHNT and CDR2 YYREEE (reference sequence). The CDR3 DNA sequence: TGTGCCAGCAGCTCTAAGACTAGCTCCAATGAGCAGTTCTTC. Its protein is CASSSKTSSNEQFF.

This clonotype was counted ten times or more. This chain joins TRBV2 and TRBJ1-2; 10 bases are shared with TRBD1. Germline V gene sequence: CDR1 SNHLY, CDR2 FYNNEI. The CDR3 is 14 amino acids. V shed 8 bases, J shed 4 bases, and the junction held 7 bases outside the gene matches. CDR3 coding DNA: TGTGCCAGCCTGAGGGACAGGGGATCCTATGGCTACACCTTC. As protein: CASLRDRGSYGYTF.

This clonotype occurred many times. The chain is built from TRBV7-9 and TRBJ2-2; D is possibly TRBD2 (5 bases). Trimming took 1 base from V and 2 from J, leaving 8 bases between them. The V gene's germline CDR1 is SEHNR and CDR2 FQNEAQ (reference sequence). The CDR3 is 15 residues long. The CDR3 loop is CASSLVGRNTGELFF. As DNA, the CDR3 is TGTGCCAGCAGCTTAGTTGGGAGAAACACCGGGGAGCTGTTTTTT.

This clonotype was observed many times. This sequence joins TRBV30 and TRBJ1-2; 8 nucleotides match TRBD1. Losses at the gene ends were 0 bases for V and 7 bases for J; bases not matched to a gene: 10. The germline V gene encodes CDR1 GTSNPN and CDR2 SVGIG (reference sequence). The CDR3 has 15 residues. The CDR3 region is CAWSVRGQGRSGYTF. CDR3 nucleotides: TGTGCCTGGAGTGTACGAGGACAGGGTCGATCTGGCTACACCTTC.

This clonotype was counted many times. The chain links TRBV3-1 to TRBJ2-7; D gene uncertain. The CDR3 covers 14 residues. Germline CDR1 LGHDT, CDR2 YNNKEL (reference sequence). Trimming took off 4 bases at V and 3 bases at J, with 13 bases between the two ends. CDR3 protein: CASSRLKLGYEQYF. In DNA, the CDR3 is TGTGCCAGCAGCCGCCTAAAATTGGGCTACGAGCAGTACTTC.

This clonotype showed up many times. The chain couples TRBV2 to TRBJ2-1; a possible D gene is TRBD2 (5 bases). Germline CDR1 and CDR2: SNHLY and FYNNEI. V dropped 6 bases and J dropped 9 bases, with 15 bases sitting between them. This CDR3 comprises 13 residues. In DNA form, the CDR3 reads TGTGCCAGCAGCTCAACTCTAGCATCTGAGCAGTTCTTC. Residues: CASSSTLASEQFF.

The genes are TRBV15 and TRBJ1-5, with 10 nucleotides matching TRBD1. J was trimmed by 3 bases and V by 3 bases; bases with no gene match: 2. Germline V gives CDR1 LNHNV, CDR2 YYDKDF (reference sequence). This CDR3 is 15 amino acids long. CDR3 DNA: TGTGCCACCAGCAGGGACAGGGGGATCAATCAGCCCCAGCATTTT. It translates to CATSRDRGINQPQHF.

The genes are TRBV6-6 and TRBJ2-3; 8 bases line up with TRBD1. Germline values: CDR1 MNHNY, CDR2 SVGAGI (reference sequence). The CDR3 covers 16 residues. The J segment lost 6 bases and the V segment lost 2 bases, leaving 10 bases of the junction unmatched. The CDR3 DNA sequence: TGTGCCAGCAGTTACACCGGGACAGGACCTCGGGATACGCAGTATTTT. Protein product: CASSYTGTGPRDTQYF.

At least ten counts were recorded for this clonotype. The rearrangement joins TRBV6-5 to TRBJ2-7; D not resolved. The germline CDR1 and CDR2 sequences are MNHEY and SVGAGI. The V end was cut by 0 bases, the J end by 3 bases, with 12 bases between. The CDR3 is 15 amino acids. In DNA form, the CDR3 reads TGTGCCAGCAGTTACTCTCTGGACCCAAACTACGAGCAGTACTTC. Translating it yields CASSYSLDPNYEQYF.

This clonotype was recorded many times. The chain couples TRBV7-2 to TRBJ2-3; 9 bases are a match to TRBD1. The germline CDR1 and CDR2 sequences are SGHTA and FQGNSA. The CDR3 has 13 residues. The trim removed 5 bases at V and 5 bases at J, leaving 2 bases unmatched. CDR3 region: CASSMGQGDTQYF. The DNA of the CDR3 is TGTGCCAGCAGCATGGGACAGGGAGATACGCAGTATTTT.

The sample holds many counts of this clonotype. This sequence joins TRBV28 and TRBJ2-5; no firm D call. The germline V gene encodes CDR1 MDHEN and CDR2 SYDVKM. The CDR3 loop spans 13 amino acids. V gave up 6 bases and J gave up 4 bases, with 12 bases separating them. Here the CDR3 DNA reads TGTGCCAGCAGCGGGCCAGTCGGAGAGACCCAGTACTTC. Amino acid sequence: CASSGPVGETQYF.

This clonotype appeared a few times. CDR3 sequence (DNA): TGTGCCAGCGATCAAATACAGGGGACTCAGCCCCAGCATTTT. It translates to CASDQIQGTQPQHF. The rearrangement links TRBV7-9 to TRBJ1-5; 7 bases line up with TRBD1. Germline V lookup: CDR1 SEHNR, CDR2 FQNEAQ (reference sequence). The CDR3 consists of 14 residues. The trim removed 8 bases at V and 6 bases at J, leaving 10 bases unmatched.

This clonotype appeared many times. This chain joins TRBV20-1 and TRBJ2-1, with 7 positions matching TRBD2. Germline V gene data show CDR1 as DFQATT and CDR2 as SNEGSKA (reference sequence). The CDR3 has 16 residues. With V trimmed by 4 bases and J by 6 bases, 15 bases remained unmatched. The CDR3 protein is CSATPPPRGRGNEQFF. In nucleotides, the CDR3 is TGCAGTGCTACCCCCCCTCCCCGCGGGAGAGGCAATGAGCAGTTCTTC.

Many counts were recorded for this clonotype. CDR3 nucleotide sequence: TGTGCCAGCACTGGGGGACAGCGCACTGAAGCTTTCTTT. As protein: CASTGGQRTEAFF. The J gene is TRBJ1-1, the V gene TRBV12-3 or TRBV12-4; 7 bases are a match to TRBD1. CDR3 length: 13 amino acids. Trimming cost V 7 bases and J 4 bases; bases outside gene matches: 6.

This clonotype was seen many times. CDR3 loop: CAWKKPGTSGRALYVELFF. DNA of the CDR3: TGTGCCTGGAAGAAGCCCGGGACTAGCGGGAGGGCCTTGTATGTGGAGCTGTTTTTT. The rearrangement uses TRBV30 and TRBJ2-2, with 16 bases identical to TRBD2. The CDR3 is 19 amino acids. Per germline, CDR1 GTSNPN and CDR2 SVGIG (reference sequence). The J segment lost 10 bases and the V segment lost 4 bases, leaving 18 bases of the junction unmatched.

The J gene is TRBJ2-3, the V gene TRBV2, with D maybe TRBD2 (7 bases). The CDR3 is made up of 14 amino acids. Germline V gives CDR1 SNHLY, CDR2 FYNNEI. The CDR3 reads CVQRGGRGTDTQYF. For the CDR3, the DNA is TGTGTACAGAGGGGGGGCCGGGGCACAGATACGCAGTATTTT.

This clonotype was counted many times. The gene calls are TRBV7-2 and TRBJ2-5; a possible D gene is TRBD2 (6 bases). CDR1 is SGHTA and CDR2 is FQGNSA in the germline V gene. Trimming took off 6 bases at V and 7 bases at J, with 12 bases between the two ends. The CDR3 totals 12 residues. CDR3 sequence: CASSSNSGTQYF. The DNA of the CDR3 is TGTGCCAGCAGTTCTAATAGCGGGACCCAGTACTTC.

This clonotype was counted at least ten times. The rearrangement joins TRBV3-1 to TRBJ2-5, with 7 bases matching TRBD1. The CDR3 covers 14 residues. Germline lookup yields CDR1 LGHDT and CDR2 YNNKEL (reference sequence). J was trimmed by 1 base and V by 5 bases; bases with no gene match: 4. CDR3 region: CASSDGDSQETQYF. CDR3 bases: TGTGCCAGCAGCGACGGGGACAGCCAAGAGACCCAGTACTTC.

This clonotype occurred many times. The rearrangement uses TRBV6-2 or TRBV6-3 and TRBJ1-1; weak D call: TRBD1 (6 bases). Between the trimmed V and J ends, which lost 10 bases and 6 bases, there was a span of 18 bases. This CDR3 is built from 13 residues. CDR1 is MNHEY and CDR2 is SVGEGT in the germline V gene. The CDR3 DNA is TGTGCCACTACGGACAGCCTACCTCCTGAAGCTTTCTTT. Translated: CATTDSLPPEAFF.

This clonotype was observed many times. The V gene is TRBV7-8, the J gene TRBJ2-2; TRBD1 is a possible D gene (6 bases). CDR1 is SGHVS and CDR2 is FQNEAQ in the germline V gene. Trimming took off 0 bases at V and 2 bases at J, with 16 bases between the two ends. The CDR3 extends over 18 amino acids. CDR3 nucleotides: TGTGCCAGCAGCTTAGCGCAAGGTGGGGACACAAACACCGGGGAGCTGTTTTTT. This encodes CASSLAQGGDTNTGELFF.

This clonotype was detected ten times or more. The chain has TRBV6-1 and TRBJ2-3; possible D gene TRBD1, 6 bases. The CDR3 is 18 residues long. The germline gives CDR1 MNHNS, CDR2 SASEGT. Trimming removed 1 base at V and 2 bases at J, with 19 bases between. The CDR3 loop reads CASSEVGLTGEITDTQYF. In DNA, the CDR3 is TGTGCCAGCAGTGAAGTAGGTTTGACAGGAGAAATCACAGATACGCAGTATTTT.

This clonotype has ten or more counts. The V and J genes are TRBV12-3 or TRBV12-4 and TRBJ2-7; tentatively, D is TRBD1 (5 bases). The CDR3 sequence is 15 residues long. V shed 3 bases and J shed 8 bases, with 20 bases lying between them. The CDR3 loop is CASSFGGQGAYQQYF. DNA of the CDR3: TGTGCCAGCAGTTTTGGTGGTCAGGGCGCGTATCAGCAGTACTTC.

This clonotype was seen repeatedly, ten times or more. In nucleotides, the CDR3 is TGTGCCAGCAGAAAGGGACAGCCGAACACTGAAGCTTTCTTT. Amino acids: CASRKGQPNTEAFF. J is TRBJ1-1 and V is TRBV6-2 or TRBV6-3, with 7 bases that match TRBD1. Germline values: CDR1 MNHEY, CDR2 SVGEGT. V trimming: 6 bases; J trimming: 1 base; junction bases outside the gene matches: 5. This CDR3 region has 14 residues.

This clonotype was counted ten times or more. This sequence joins TRBV15 and TRBJ2-1; TRBD1 matches at 9 bases. V was pared by 0 bases and J by 8 bases, with 8 bases of the junction left unmatched. Germline V gives CDR1 LNHNV, CDR2 YYDKDF (reference sequence). This CDR3 has 16 amino acids. The CDR3 coding sequence is TGTGCCACCAGCAGAGAGGGGAACAGGGGGCTCGATGAGCAGTTCTTC. Its protein product is CATSREGNRGLDEQFF. Combining the CDR3 with reference TRBV15 and TRBJ2-1 gives the whole variable domain DAMVIQNPRYQVTQFGKPVTLSCSQTLNHNVMYWYQQKSSQAPKLLFHYYDKDFNNEADTPDNFQSRRPNTSFCFLDIRSPGLGDTAMYLCATSREGNRGLDEQFFGPGTRLTVL.